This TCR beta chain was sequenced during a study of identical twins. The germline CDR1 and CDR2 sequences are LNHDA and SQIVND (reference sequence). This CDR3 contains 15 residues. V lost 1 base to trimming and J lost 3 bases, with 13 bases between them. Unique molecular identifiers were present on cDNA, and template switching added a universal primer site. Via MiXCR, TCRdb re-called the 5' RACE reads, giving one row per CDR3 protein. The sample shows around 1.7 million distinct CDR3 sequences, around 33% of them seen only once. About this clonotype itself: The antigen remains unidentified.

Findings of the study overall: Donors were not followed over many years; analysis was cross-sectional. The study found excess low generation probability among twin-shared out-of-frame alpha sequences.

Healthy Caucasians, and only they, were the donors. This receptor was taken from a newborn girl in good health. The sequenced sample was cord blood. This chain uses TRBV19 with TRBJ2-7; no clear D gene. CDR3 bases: TGTGCCAGTAGTATAGCGGCACGGTCAGTCTACGAGCAGTACTTC. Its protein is CASSIAARSVYEQYF.